This T cell receptor (beta chain) was recorded in a study of liver allograft versus peripheral blood T cells. In the study overall: Recipients' peripheral blood served as the comparator for T cell receptor repertoires in transplanted livers. Overall study results and limits: Repertoires of T cell receptors in liver allografts reportedly differed from peripheral blood repertoires.

This clonotype is medium-sized in the sample. No antigen is known for it. TCRdb fed the reads into MiXCR, producing one record per CDR3 protein. Among roughly 10,000 distinct CDR3 sequences listed, about a fifth were seen once. This TCR was sampled from a human patient who had a liver transplant. Among the T cells, some may be from the graft donor.

The CDR3 nucleotides are TGTGCCAGCAGTGAAACCTCCTTAACGCCGGGGAACACCGGGGAGCTGTTTTTT. Its protein product is CASSETSLTPGNTGELFF. This chain connects TRBV6-1 to TRBJ2-2; D is ambiguous. V was trimmed by 2 bases and J by 1 base, leaving 17 bases between them. Germline CDR1 MNHNS, CDR2 SASEGT. The CDR3 runs to 18 residues.